The present T cell receptor (beta chain) was sequenced within a study of blood T cell repertoires in COVID-19. Libraries were prepared by immunoSEQ multiplex PCR; TCRdb keeps only in-frame clonotypes and omits some of them. The sample includes under 300,000 clones, around 86% of them seen just once. In germline, CDR1 is MDHEN, CDR2 SYDVKM. This CDR3 has 16 amino acids. Trimming cost V 2 bases and J 8 bases; bases outside gene matches: 14. The chain uses TRBV28 and TRBJ1-2; TRBD1 matches 7 bases. Sequenced input: PBMCs or T cells enriched from blood (not recorded which). The receptor comes from a man aged 18-30 years who had recovered from COVID-19. The CDR3 DNA reads as TGTGCCAGCAGTTTACCCGGCGGAGGGACAGAGTTCGGCTACACCTTC. It is translated as CASSLPGGGTEFGYTF.